This T cell receptor (beta chain) is from a study of T cells in Graves' hyperthyroidism and ophthalmopathy. Amplification of TCR beta CDR3 regions was performed using RNA transcripts as template. HTBI primers drove first-round RT-PCR of the TCR CDR3. TCRdb ran MiXCR on the multiplex PCR reads and lists one entry per CDR3 protein. The table lists 500,000 to 600,000 distinct CDR3 sequences, 15% to 20% of them singletons. V lost 5 bases and J 2 bases, leaving 10 bases between the germline ends. The CDR3 runs to 14 residues. Germline V gene lookup returns CDR1 SGHAT and CDR2 FQNNGV. The receptor was derived from a man aged 35-49 years with Graves' ophthalmopathy. The chain is built from TRBV11-2 and TRBJ2-1; tentative D call: TRBD1 (6 bases). Sample: blood. The CDR3 spells CASSPGAAYNEQFF. CDR3 bases: TGTGCCAGCAGCCCAGGGGCGGCCTACAATGAGCAGTTCTTC.